What follows are 7 T cell receptor beta chains derived from one specimen sequenced in a study of blood T cell repertoires in COVID-19. Sequenced by immunoSEQ multiplex PCR; TCRdb stores in-frame clones only, minus some. Seen here are about 150,000 clones, under 85% observed once, and the top ten hold roughly 13%. Sequencing was performed on peripheral blood. All receptors come from a man between 65 and 85 years old who had recovered from COVID-19.

The chain combines TRBV6-6 with TRBJ2-1, with TRBD2 identical over 9 bases. Germline CDR1 reads MNHNY; CDR2 reads SVGAGI (reference sequence). The CDR3 is 20 amino acids. The V and J ends lost 6 bases and 4 bases, in that order; junction bases with no gene match: 22. For the CDR3, the DNA is TGTGCCAGCAGCAGAACGACAGGGACTAGCTATCGAAAAAATTACAATGAGCAGTTCTTC. This translates into CASSRTTGTSYRKNYNEQFF.

The rearrangement uses TRBV15 and TRBJ2-7; D gene unclear. The CDR3 is made up of 14 amino acids. Looked up from germline, CDR1 is LNHNV and CDR2 is YYDKDF (reference sequence). Trimming shortened V by 1 base and J by 2 bases, and 9 bases separated the two germline ends. The DNA of the CDR3 is TGTGCCACCAGCAGAGGTGGCGGCCCCTACGAGCAGTACTTC. This translates into CATSRGGGPYEQYF.

Details on this clone: The identical CDR3 is also encoded by other nucleotide sequences in the sample. This chain joins TRBV5-1 and TRBJ2-6, with TRBD1 matching 8 bases. The CDR3 extends over 16 amino acids. The junction had 2 bases not matched to a gene; V was cut back by 2 bases and J by 1 base. The germline CDR1 and CDR2 sequences are SGHRS and YFSETQ. CDR3 bases: TGCGCCAGCAGCTTAGGGACAGGATCTGGGGCCAACGTCCTGACTTTC. This codes for CASSLGTGSGANVLTF.

This chain joins TRBV5-5 and TRBJ2-7, with D perhaps matching TRBD2 (6 bases). The germline V and J ends were trimmed by 3 bases and 7 bases, with 17 bases remaining between them. The CDR3 loop spans 14 amino acids. Per germline, CDR1 SGHKS and CDR2 YYEKEE (reference sequence). The CDR3 is CASSSGTLSREQYF. For the CDR3, the DNA is TGTGCCAGCAGCTCCGGGACTCTCTCCCGGGAGCAGTACTTC. The entire variable domain, with the rest obtained from reference TRBV5-5 and TRBJ2-7, is as follows: DAGVTQSPTHLIKTRGQQVTLRCSPISGHKSVSWYQQVLGQGPQFIFQYYEKEERGRGNFPDRFSARQFPNYSSELNVNALLLGDSALYLCASSSGTLSREQYFGPGTRLTVT.

The gene calls are TRBV11-3 and TRBJ1-1, with D tentatively TRBD1 (6 bases). The V gene's germline CDR1 is SGHNT and CDR2 YENEEA. This CDR3 region has 13 residues. Trimming took 6 bases from V and 9 from J, leaving 17 bases between them. CDR3 sequence: CASRRTGSMKAFF. The CDR3 DNA is TGTGCCAGCAGGCGTACAGGGTCGATGAAAGCTTTCTTT.

The chain links TRBV28 to TRBJ2-5; 14 bases match TRBD2. Germline V CDR1 and CDR2: MDHEN, SYDVKM. The CDR3 length is 20 residues. The ends lost 3 bases at V and 4 bases at J; junction bases unmatched: 16. The CDR3 loop is CASSFRGTSGSRGERETQYF. CDR3 DNA sequence: TGTGCCAGCAGTTTCCGGGGGACTAGCGGGAGCCGGGGAGAGCGAGAGACCCAGTACTTC.

The rearrangement joins TRBV19 to TRBJ2-3; 7 bases line up with TRBD1. The CDR3 totals 13 residues. Germline CDR1 reads LNHDA; CDR2 reads SQIVND (reference sequence). After removal of 10 bases from V and 6 bases from J, the junction contained 10 bases not matched to a gene. CDR3 in amino acids: CATRDSTFDTQYF. The CDR3 nucleotides are TGTGCCACTAGGGACAGTACCTTCGATACGCAGTATTTT.